A selection of T cell receptor beta chains follows, all from one sample in a study of T cells after yellow fever vaccination. TCRdb recomputed calls from the 5' RACE reads with MiXCR, one row per CDR3 protein. This sample has 310,000 or so distinct CDR3 sequences, with 6.5% to 8.5% found just once. The input for sequencing was PBMCs, taken about 49 days after the first yellow fever vaccination. These receptor sequences come from a man between 18 and 35 years old who received the YFV17D yellow fever vaccine. CDR3s include the opening cysteine and the closing phenylalanine or tryptophan. The order of the fields is J gene, D gene, V gene, clone size, CDR3 DNA, CDR3 protein. A D gene is named only where the DNA matches it firmly. Only part of the rows carry a size: once, few, many, or a class if the clone is expanded.

j_call: TRBJ1-1; d_call: NA; v_call: TRBV19; clone_size: few; cdr3_nt: TGTGCCAGTAGTATTAGAGGAGTCACTGAAGCTTTCTTT; cdr3_aa: CASSIRGVTEAFF
j_call: TRBJ1-6; d_call: NA; v_call: TRBV6-5; clone_size: few; cdr3_nt: TGTGCCAGCAGTTACTCAACAGCCGGTTCGAGCTCACCCCTCCACTTT; cdr3_aa: CASSYSTAGSSSPLHF
j_call: TRBJ1-2; d_call: TRBD1; v_call: TRBV7-8; clone_size: NA; cdr3_nt: TGTGCCAGCAGCTTAGACCGGGACAGGGCCAGGCGCTATGGCTACACCTTC; cdr3_aa: CASSLDRDRARRYGYTF
j_call: TRBJ2-3; d_call: TRBD2; v_call: TRBV16; clone_size: NA; cdr3_nt: TGTGCCTGCAGCCCTCCTAAGCGGGGAACAGATACGCAGTATTTT; cdr3_aa: CACSPPKRGTDTQYF
j_call: TRBJ2-5; d_call: NA; v_call: TRBV29-1; clone_size: NA; cdr3_nt: TGCAGCTCGACCAGGGGGGGATGGCAAGAGACCCAGTACTTC; cdr3_aa: CSSTRGGWQETQYF
j_call: TRBJ2-3; d_call: TRBD1; v_call: TRBV5-1; clone_size: many; cdr3_nt: TGCGCCAGCAGCTCCCGGACAGGGAGCACAGATACGCAGTATTTT; cdr3_aa: CASSSRTGSTDTQYF
j_call: TRBJ1-2; d_call: NA; v_call: TRBV12-3/TRBV12-4; clone_size: many; cdr3_nt: TGTGCCAGCAGTTCGGGGATGAACTATGGCTACACCTTC; cdr3_aa: CASSSGMNYGYTF
j_call: TRBJ2-3; d_call: NA; v_call: TRBV25-1; clone_size: few; cdr3_nt: TGTGCCAGCACGAGGGGGGGCCTCGATACGCAGTATTTT; cdr3_aa: CASTRGGLDTQYF
j_call: TRBJ1-4; d_call: NA; v_call: TRBV4-1; clone_size: NA; cdr3_nt: TGCGCCAGCAGCCCTCGACGCGGGGTGGTTGAACTGTTTTTT; cdr3_aa: CASSPRRGVVELFF
j_call: TRBJ2-7; d_call: NA; v_call: TRBV30; clone_size: few; cdr3_nt: TGTGCCTGGACGACAGGCCCCTACGAGCAGTACTTC; cdr3_aa: CAWTTGPYEQYF
j_call: TRBJ2-1; d_call: NA; v_call: TRBV5-4; clone_size: many; cdr3_nt: TGTGCCAGCAGCTTGGTCGGCAGGGGGGATGAGCAGTTCTTC; cdr3_aa: CASSLVGRGDEQFF
j_call: TRBJ1-5; d_call: NA; v_call: TRBV6-1; clone_size: NA; cdr3_nt: TGTGCCAGCAGTCCACGTTGGCGCCGGTGGGATCAGCCCCAGCATTTT; cdr3_aa: CASSPRWRRWDQPQHF
j_call: TRBJ1-1; d_call: NA; v_call: TRBV21-1; clone_size: few; cdr3_nt: TGTGCCAGCGATAGAAAGAGCCGACAGGGGGCGGTTAACACTGAAGCTTTCTTT; cdr3_aa: CASDRKSRQGAVNTEAFF
j_call: TRBJ2-6; d_call: TRBD1; v_call: TRBV27; clone_size: many; cdr3_nt: TGTGCCAGCAGCCAGTGGACAGGGGTGTTAGGGGCCAACGTCCTGACTTTC; cdr3_aa: CASSQWTGVLGANVLTF
j_call: TRBJ1-2; d_call: NA; v_call: TRBV12-3/TRBV12-4; clone_size: few; cdr3_nt: TGTGCCAGCAAGGACGACTCCTTTCCTCCCTACACCTTC; cdr3_aa: CASKDDSFPPYTF
j_call: TRBJ2-1; d_call: TRBD2; v_call: TRBV5-1; clone_size: few; cdr3_nt: TGCGCCAGCAGCTTGGGGGCCACTAGCGGCTCCTACAATGAGCAGTTCTTC; cdr3_aa: CASSLGATSGSYNEQFF
j_call: TRBJ2-6; d_call: NA; v_call: TRBV6-1; clone_size: NA; cdr3_nt: TGTGCCAGCAGTGAAGGGGGCCCGGGGTGGGCCAACGTCCTGACTTTC; cdr3_aa: CASSEGGPGWANVLTF
j_call: TRBJ1-5; d_call: NA; v_call: TRBV7-2; clone_size: NA; cdr3_nt: TGTGCCAGCAGCTCGAGGAGCGGGGGTCAGCCCCAGCATTTT; cdr3_aa: CASSSRSGGQPQHF
j_call: TRBJ2-5; d_call: NA; v_call: TRBV7-2; clone_size: NA; cdr3_nt: TGTGCCAGCAGCTTAGTCAGGGGTTCTACCCAAGAGACCCAGTACTTC; cdr3_aa: CASSLVRGSTQETQYF
j_call: TRBJ2-1; d_call: NA; v_call: TRBV12-3/TRBV12-4; clone_size: few; cdr3_nt: TGTGCCAGCAGTCCTCCCCTTCGCAATGAGCAGTTCTTC; cdr3_aa: CASSPPLRNEQFF
j_call: TRBJ2-2; d_call: TRBD1; v_call: TRBV12-5; clone_size: NA; cdr3_nt: TGTGCTAGTGGTTGGGGGACAGGAACACACACCGGGGAGCTGTTTTTT; cdr3_aa: CASGWGTGTHTGELFF
j_call: TRBJ2-1; d_call: NA; v_call: TRBV5-1; clone_size: NA; cdr3_nt: TGCGCCAGCAGCCCAATTCCGGGGCCCTACAATGAGCAGTTCTTC; cdr3_aa: CASSPIPGPYNEQFF
j_call: TRBJ2-3; d_call: NA; v_call: TRBV5-5; clone_size: few; cdr3_nt: TGTGCCAGCAGCTTGGTGTCCAGGGTCACAGATACGCAGTATTTT; cdr3_aa: CASSLVSRVTDTQYF
j_call: TRBJ1-5; d_call: NA; v_call: TRBV6-2/TRBV6-3; clone_size: NA; cdr3_nt: TGTGCCAGCAGTTACTCGTCGGCAGCTAGCAATCAGCCCCAGCATTTT; cdr3_aa: CASSYSSAASNQPQHF